The T cell receptor (beta chain) described here comes from a study of T cell responses to AZD1222 COVID-19 vaccine. In this sample, this clone turned up a few times. Its specificity is not known. TCRdb keeps only in-frame clones here, not all; method: immunoSEQ multiplex PCR. The sample contains 200,000 to 300,000 clones, more than 80% of which appear only once. Findings and caveats of the study: The donors showed a predominance of white British ancestry and of females, with possible underestimation of clonal diversity.

Germline-derived CDR1 and CDR2 are SGDLS and YYNGEE. Between the trimmed V and J ends, which lost 4 bases and 0 bases, there was a span of 13 bases. The length of the CDR3 is 16 residues. The receptor was derived from an adult in good health. The chain employs TRBV9 and TRBJ2-2; TRBD2 is a possible D gene (7 bases). Sequences were derived from peripheral blood, sampled on day 0 of AZD1222 vaccination. The CDR3 region has the DNA TGTGCCAGCAGCTTACAAGGGGGGGCGAACACCGGGGAGCTGTTTTTT. It translates to CASSLQGGANTGELFF.